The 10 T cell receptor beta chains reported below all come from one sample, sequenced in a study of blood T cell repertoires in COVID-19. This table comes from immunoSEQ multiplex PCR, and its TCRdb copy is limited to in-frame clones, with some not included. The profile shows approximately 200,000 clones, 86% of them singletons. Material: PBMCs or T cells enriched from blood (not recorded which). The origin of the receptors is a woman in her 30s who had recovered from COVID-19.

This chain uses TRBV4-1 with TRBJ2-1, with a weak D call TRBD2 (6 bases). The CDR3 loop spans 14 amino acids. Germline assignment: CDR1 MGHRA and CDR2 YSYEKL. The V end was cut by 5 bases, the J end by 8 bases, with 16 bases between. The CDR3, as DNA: TGCGCCAGCAGCTATGGAGGGGAGGCTGATGAGCAGTTCTTC. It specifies CASSYGGEADEQFF.

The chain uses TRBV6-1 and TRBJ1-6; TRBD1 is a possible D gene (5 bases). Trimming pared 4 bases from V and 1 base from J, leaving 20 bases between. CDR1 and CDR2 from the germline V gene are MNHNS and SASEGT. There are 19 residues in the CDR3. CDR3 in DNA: TGTGCCAGCAGTGGGGAGGGGATCCGAAGCTGGTCCTATAATTCACCCCTCCACTTT. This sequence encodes CASSGEGIRSWSYNSPLHF.

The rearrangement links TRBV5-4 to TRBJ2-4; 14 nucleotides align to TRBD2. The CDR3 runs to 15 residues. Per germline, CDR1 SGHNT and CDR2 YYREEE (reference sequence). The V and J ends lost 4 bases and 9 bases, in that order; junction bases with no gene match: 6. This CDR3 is CASSGGLAGAVIQYF. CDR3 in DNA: TGTGCCAGCAGCGGGGGACTAGCGGGAGCGGTCATTCAGTACTTC. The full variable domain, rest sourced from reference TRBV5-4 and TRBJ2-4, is ETGVTQSPTHLIKTRGQQVTLRCSSQSGHNTVSWYQQALGQGPQFIFQYYREEENGRGNFPPRFSGLQFPNYSSELNVNALELDDSALYLCASSGGLAGAVIQYFGAGTRLSVL.

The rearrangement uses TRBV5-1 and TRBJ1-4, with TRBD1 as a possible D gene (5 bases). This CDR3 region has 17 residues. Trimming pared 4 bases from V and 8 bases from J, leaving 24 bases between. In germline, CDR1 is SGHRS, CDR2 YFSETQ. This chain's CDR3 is CASSDNLRPGGGEKLFF. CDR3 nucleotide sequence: TGCGCCAGCAGCGATAACCTTAGACCTGGGGGAGGGGAAAAACTGTTTTTT. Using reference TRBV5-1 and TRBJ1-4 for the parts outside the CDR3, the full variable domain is KAGVTQTPRYLIKTRGQQVTLSCSPISGHRSVSWYQQTPGQGLQFLFEYFSETQRNKGNFPGRFSGRQFSNSRSEMNVSTLELGDSALYLCASSDNLRPGGGEKLFFGSGTQLSVL.

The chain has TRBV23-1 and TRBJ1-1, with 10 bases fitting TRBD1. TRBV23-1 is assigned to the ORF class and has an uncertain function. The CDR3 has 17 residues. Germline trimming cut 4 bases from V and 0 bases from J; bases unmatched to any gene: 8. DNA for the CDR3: TGCGCCAGCAGTCCTCGGACAGGGGGTCAAGTGAACACTGAAGCTTTCTTT. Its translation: CASSPRTGGQVNTEAFF.

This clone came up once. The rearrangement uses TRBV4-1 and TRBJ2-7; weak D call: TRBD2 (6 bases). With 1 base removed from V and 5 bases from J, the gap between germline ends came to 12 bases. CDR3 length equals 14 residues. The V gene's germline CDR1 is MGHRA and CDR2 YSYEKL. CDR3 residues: CASSQAGAGNEQYF. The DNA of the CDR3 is TGCGCCAGCAGCCAAGCGGGAGCGGGTAACGAGCAGTACTTC.

The CDR3 spells CASSPYSDTQYF. The CDR3 nucleotides read TGTGCCAGCAGCCCGTACTCAGATACGCAGTATTTT. The chain has TRBV7-8 and TRBJ2-3; unclear D gene. The CDR3 is 12 residues long. Trimming removed 5 bases at V and 4 bases at J, with 7 bases between. Germline V gene data show CDR1 as SGHVS and CDR2 as FQNEAQ. Full variable domain (remainder filled in from reference TRBV7-8 and TRBJ2-3): GAGVSQSPRYKVAKRGQDVALRCDPISGHVSLFWYQQALGQGPEFLTYFQNEAQLDKSGLPSDRFFAERPEGSVSTLKIQRTQQEDSAVYLCASSPYSDTQYFGPGTRLTVL.

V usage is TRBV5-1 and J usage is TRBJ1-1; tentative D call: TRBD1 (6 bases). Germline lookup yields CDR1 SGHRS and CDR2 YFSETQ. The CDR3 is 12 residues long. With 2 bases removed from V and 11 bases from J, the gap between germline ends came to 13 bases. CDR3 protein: CASSLDRSLAFF. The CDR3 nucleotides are TGCGCCAGCAGCTTAGACAGGTCTCTGGCTTTCTTT. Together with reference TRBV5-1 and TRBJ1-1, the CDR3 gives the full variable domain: KAGVTQTPRYLIKTRGQQVTLSCSPISGHRSVSWYQQTPGQGLQFLFEYFSETQRNKGNFPGRFSGRQFSNSRSEMNVSTLELGDSALYLCASSLDRSLAFFGQGTRLTVV.

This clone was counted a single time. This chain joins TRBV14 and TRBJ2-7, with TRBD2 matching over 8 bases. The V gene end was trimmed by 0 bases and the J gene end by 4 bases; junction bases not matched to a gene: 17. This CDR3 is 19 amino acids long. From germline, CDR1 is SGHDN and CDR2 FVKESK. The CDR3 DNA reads TGTGCCAGCAGCCAAGAAGGCAGAGCGGGAGAGCTCCCCCCTTACGAGCAGTACTTC. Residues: CASSQEGRAGELPPYEQYF.

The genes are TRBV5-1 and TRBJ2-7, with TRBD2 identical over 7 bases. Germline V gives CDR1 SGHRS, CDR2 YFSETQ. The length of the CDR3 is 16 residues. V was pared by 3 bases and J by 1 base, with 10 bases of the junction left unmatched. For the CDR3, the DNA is TGCGCCAGCAGCTCGTCCGGCGGGAGTCGATCCTACGAGCAGTACTTC. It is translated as CASSSSGGSRSYEQYF.